The clone carrying this TCR beta chain is a singleton in its sample. Its antigen remains unknown. This entry is derived from a study of CD8 T cells in ankylosing spondylitis. Findings of the study overall: Clones linked with disease were CD8+ and fairly uncommon in the peripheral blood. Among TCR beta sequences, a motif of eight highly homologous variants appeared characteristic of ankylosing spondylitis blood. Reported data indicate significant enrichment of disease-linked clones within matched ankylosing spondylitis synovial fluid.

Construction of TCR beta libraries was performed using quantitative 5'-RACE with molecular barcodes. TCRdb re-called the 5' RACE reads with MiXCR, one entry per CDR3 protein. This table has under 150,000 distinct CDR3 sequences, roughly 8.8% appearing once. Sequencing was performed on blood, either unsorted or a sorted T cell fraction (not recorded which). This receptor was identified in a male donor with ankylosing spondylitis or in good health (not recorded which).

The CDR3 DNA reads TGTGCCAGCAGCTTGTCGACATATAATTCACCCCTCCACTTT. It encodes CASSLSTYNSPLHF. The chain links TRBV5-6 to TRBJ1-6, with D unclear. The CDR3 runs 14 residues. Trimming pared 1 base from V and 4 bases from J, leaving 6 bases between. From germline, CDR1 is SGHDT and CDR2 YYEEEE.